This TCR beta chain was retrieved from a study of cytomegalovirus exposure and HLA in healthy donors. This CDR3 spans 15 amino acids. The junction had 8 bases not matched to a gene; V was cut back by 6 bases and J by 9 bases. Germline assignment: CDR1 SGHVS and CDR2 FQNEAQ. Study-level findings and limits: Most TCR sequences were rare, but some public TCRs occurred in many donors.

It was with 60 Vbeta and 13 Jbeta primers that the PCR ran. The method was immunoSEQ multiplex PCR; TCRdb's version includes in-frame clones alone and lacks a portion of them. This repertoire comprises around 140,000 clones; its ten largest clones make up 0.96%. With regard to this clone: Its antigen is unidentified.

What was sequenced was PBMCs. The chain recombines TRBV7-8 with TRBJ1-6; 10 bases are a match to TRBD1. The sequence came from a male donor in good health and CMV-seronegative. The CDR3 region is CASRSSGTGVSPLHF. CDR3 in DNA: TGTGCCAGCAGGTCGTCCGGGACAGGGGTTTCACCCCTCCACTTT.